The 26 T cell receptor beta chains below were found in one sample sequenced in a study of blood T cell repertoires in COVID-19. This table comes from immunoSEQ multiplex PCR, and its TCRdb copy is limited to in-frame clones, with some not included. The repertoire holds some 180,000 clones, roughly 83% seen once, with 6.5% to 7.5% in the top ten. Sequencing used peripheral blood. The receptors were gathered from a woman aged 35 to 49 with COVID-19, enrolled during active disease.

This clone has a handful of counts. The gene calls are TRBV15 and TRBJ2-1, with 10 bases lining up with TRBD2. CDR1 and CDR2 from the germline V gene are LNHNV and YYDKDF (reference sequence). The CDR3 sequence is 15 residues long. Unmatched junction bases numbered 8, after V lost 3 bases and J lost 9 bases. CDR3 DNA: TGTGCCACCAGCAGTCGGGCTAGCGGGAGCGTTGAGCAGTTCTTC. Amino acids: CATSSRASGSVEQFF.

The rearrangement uses TRBV10-1 and TRBJ2-7, with D maybe TRBD2 (6 bases). V gave up 4 bases and J gave up 5 bases, with 15 bases separating them. Looked up from germline, CDR1 is WNHNN and CDR2 is SYGVQD (reference sequence). The CDR3 spans 14 residues. The DNA for the CDR3 is TGCGCCAGCAGTGTGGAGGGGCCCCTAGACGAGCAGTACTTC. It is translated as CASSVEGPLDEQYF.

The gene calls are TRBV29-1 and TRBJ2-7; 7 bases map to TRBD2. This CDR3 contains 14 residues. Germline V lookup: CDR1 SQVTM, CDR2 ANQGSEA. V dropped 5 bases and J dropped 4; count of bases not matched to a gene: 11. The CDR3: CSVLGGRTWYEQYF. The CDR3, as DNA: TGCAGCGTTCTTGGCGGGAGAACGTGGTACGAGCAGTACTTC.

CDR3 nucleotide sequence: TGTGCCAGCAGCTTAGGGGCAGCGAACACTGAAGCTTTCTTT. Encoded protein: CASSLGAANTEAFF. The chain employs TRBV7-8 and TRBJ1-1; no clear D. Per germline, CDR1 SGHVS and CDR2 FQNEAQ. This CDR3 contains 14 residues. Between the trimmed V and J ends, which lost 1 base and 1 base, there was a span of 7 bases.

The V gene is TRBV4-1, the J gene TRBJ1-1, with 7 bases identical to TRBD1. The V gene end was trimmed by 0 bases and the J gene end by 1 base; junction bases not matched to a gene: 2. Germline assignment: CDR1 MGHRA and CDR2 YSYEKL. The CDR3 is 15 residues long. CDR3 residues: CASSQEKGANTEAFF. The CDR3 DNA reads TGCGCCAGCAGCCAAGAAAAGGGGGCGAACACTGAAGCTTTCTTT.

The sample holds one count of this clone. This sequence joins TRBV3-1 (or the pseudogene TRBV3-2) and TRBJ1-2; 7 bases line up with TRBD1. Germline V gene sequence: CDR1 LGHDT, CDR2 YNNKEL (reference sequence). The CDR3 totals 13 residues. Germline trimming cut 5 bases from V and 2 bases from J; bases unmatched to any gene: 2. For the CDR3, the DNA is TGTGCCAGCAGCTCGACAGGGAACTATGGCTACACCTTC. Its protein product is CASSSTGNYGYTF.

The V call is TRBV10-3, the J call TRBJ2-3; D is unresolved. The CDR3 consists of 16 residues. The V end lost 0 bases, the J end lost 3 bases, and 13 bases lay between the germline ends. Germline V lookup: CDR1 ENHRY, CDR2 SYGVKD. CDR3 sequence reads: CAISESKAAGTDTQYF. The CDR3 nucleotides are TGTGCCATCAGTGAGTCGAAGGCAGCAGGAACAGATACGCAGTATTTT.

V gene TRBV6-5 combines with J gene TRBJ2-1, with TRBD2 matching 10 bases. The trim removed 7 bases at V and 5 bases at J, leaving 8 bases unmatched. From germline, CDR1 is MNHEY and CDR2 SVGAGI. CDR3 size: 15 residues. CDR3 sequence reads: CASKDGTSEHNEQFF. The CDR3 coding sequence is TGTGCCAGCAAAGACGGGACTAGCGAGCACAATGAGCAGTTCTTC.

The rearrangement links TRBV7-8 to TRBJ2-1; D is unresolved. The V and J ends lost 3 bases and 5 bases respectively, with 2 bases between them. The CDR3 is made up of 11 amino acids. Germline V gene lookup returns CDR1 SGHVS and CDR2 FQNEAQ. CDR3 nucleotides: TGTGCCAGCAGCTTCAACAATGAGCAGTTCTTC. As protein: CASSFNNEQFF.

V usage is TRBV4-2 and J usage is TRBJ1-3, with 8 positions matching TRBD1. V was pared by 6 bases and J by 3 bases, with 13 bases of the junction left unmatched. CDR1 and CDR2 from the germline V gene are LGHNA and YNFKEQ. There are 17 residues in the CDR3. CDR3 DNA: TGTGCCAGCAGTCGTCCCCCCGGGACAGGAGATGGAAACACCATATATTTT. Its translation is CASSRPPGTGDGNTIYF.

V usage is TRBV6-6 and J usage is TRBJ1-4, with D possibly TRBD1 on 6 matching bases. The V gene's germline CDR1 is MNHNY and CDR2 SVGAGI (reference sequence). The CDR3 is made up of 15 amino acids. V gave up 6 bases and J gave up 5 bases, with 16 bases separating them. The CDR3 loop is CASRRTDYGNEKLFF. The CDR3 coding sequence is TGTGCCAGCAGACGGACAGACTATGGGAATGAAAAACTGTTTTTT.

The V and J genes are TRBV19 and TRBJ2-7; 7 bases fit TRBD1. The CDR3 consists of 13 residues. V gave up 3 bases and J gave up 5 bases; unmatched junction bases: 4. The germline CDR1 and CDR2 sequences are LNHDA and SQIVND (reference sequence). CDR3 loop: CASSMQQGNEQYF. In DNA, the CDR3 is TGTGCCAGTAGTATGCAACAGGGGAACGAGCAGTACTTC.

The CDR3 loop is CATSDPGRSSTDTQYF. CDR3 nucleotide sequence: TGTGCCACCAGTGACCCCGGGAGGTCTAGCACAGATACGCAGTATTTT. This chain uses TRBV24-1 with TRBJ2-3; 7 bases map to TRBD2. Per the germline V gene, CDR1 is KGHDR and CDR2 is SFDVKD. The junction had 6 bases not matched to a gene; V was cut back by 4 bases and J by 0 bases. This CDR3 has 16 residues.

This clone occurred once. The rearrangement joins TRBV9 to TRBJ1-1; 10 positions match TRBD1. This CDR3 spans 14 amino acids. V lost 4 bases, J lost 6 bases, and 6 bases stayed unmatched. Germline loops: CDR1 SGDLS, CDR2 YYNGEE. The CDR3 region has the DNA TGTGCCAGCAGCTTCCGGGACAGGGGCTCTGAAGCTTTCTTT. It encodes CASSFRDRGSEAFF.

This chain joins TRBV4-2 and TRBJ2-3; 14 nucleotides line up with TRBD2. The J segment lost 3 bases and the V segment lost 4 bases, leaving 6 bases of the junction unmatched. The germline gives CDR1 LGHNA, CDR2 YNFKEQ. The CDR3 spans 17 residues. The CDR3 loop is CASSLGLAGGETDTQYF. CDR3 sequence (DNA): TGTGCCAGCAGCCTCGGACTAGCGGGGGGAGAGACAGATACGCAGTATTTT.

This clone was picked up one time. The rearrangement links TRBV7-2 to TRBJ2-1; TRBD1 might be the D (6 bases). Between the trimmed V and J ends, which lost 1 base and 5 bases, there was a span of 15 bases. The CDR3 has 16 amino acids. Germline V gene data show CDR1 as SGHTA and CDR2 as FQGNSA. The DNA for the CDR3 is TGTGCCAGCAGCTTAGTAGGGGGAAGAATTAACAATGAGCAGTTCTTC. Encoded protein: CASSLVGGRINNEQFF.

This clone was counted once. The chain recombines TRBV28 with TRBJ1-5, with a tentative D call TRBD1 (5 bases). CDR3 size: 15 residues. V shed 10 bases and J shed 0 bases, with 16 bases lying between them. Germline V gene lookup returns CDR1 MDHEN and CDR2 SYDVKM. CDR3 protein: CATYSRDSSNQPQHF. DNA of the CDR3: TGTGCCACCTATAGCCGGGACTCTAGCAATCAGCCCCAGCATTTT.

This clone was seen a single time. Additional DNA sequences in this sample encode the identical CDR3. The J gene is TRBJ1-1, the V gene TRBV12-3 or TRBV12-4; D gene ambiguous. The CDR3 runs 12 residues. The germline V and J ends were trimmed by 3 bases and 3 bases, with 5 bases remaining between them. The CDR3, as DNA: TGTGCCAGCAGTTTCCCTTACACTGAAGCTTTCTTT. Its translation is CASSFPYTEAFF.

As to this clone: Sequence at one end of the junction differs from germline and may be a read error. The chain has TRBV6-5 and TRBJ2-5; the D gene is possibly TRBD1 (6 bases). CDR1 and CDR2 (germline): MNHEY, SVGAGI. This CDR3 contains 15 residues. CDR3 DNA sequence: TGTGCCAGCAGTGACTCAGGGGTGAGGCAAGAGACCCAGTACTTC. It is translated as CASSDSGVRQETQYF.

The chain links TRBV19 to TRBJ2-7; 7 nucleotides match TRBD2. CDR3 length: 14 residues. The germline V gene has CDR1 LNHDA and CDR2 SQIVND (reference sequence). J was trimmed by 2 bases and V by 3 bases; bases with no gene match: 4. CDR3 bases: TGTGCCAGTAGTATCCGGGGGGAGCCCTACGAGCAGTACTTC. Protein product: CASSIRGEPYEQYF.

The rearrangement uses TRBV11-3 and TRBJ1-2; 11 bases align to TRBD1. Germline trimming cut 4 bases from V and 5 bases from J; bases unmatched to any gene: 9. The germline V gene has CDR1 SGHNT and CDR2 YENEEA. The CDR3 length is 16 residues. The DNA of the CDR3 is TGTGCCAGCAGCTCTACCGGGACAGGGGGACTGTATGGCTACACCTTC. Amino acids: CASSSTGTGGLYGYTF.

This chain uses TRBV24-1 with TRBJ1-6; tentatively, D is TRBD1 (5 bases). The CDR3 totals 16 residues. V lost 0 bases and J lost 3, with 8 bases in between. Germline assignment: CDR1 KGHDR and CDR2 SFDVKD. CDR3 nucleotides: TGTGCCACCAGTGATTTGGGGCAGGGCTATAATTCACCCCTCCACTTT. Its protein is CATSDLGQGYNSPLHF.

The chain combines TRBV13 with TRBJ1-1; D uncertain. Trimming took off 3 bases at V and 1 base at J, with 12 bases between the two ends. Looked up from germline, CDR1 is PRHDT and CDR2 is FYEKMQ (reference sequence). The length of the CDR3 is 15 residues. The CDR3 coding sequence is TGTGCCAGCAGCTTTTCGAAGGGAGGGAACACTGAAGCTTTCTTT. Its protein product is CASSFSKGGNTEAFF.

This clone was observed once. The gene calls are TRBV29-1 and TRBJ2-1; D might be TRBD2 (6 bases). V was cut by 6 bases and J by 7 bases, with 19 bases left in between. The CDR3 consists of 14 residues. Germline lookup yields CDR1 SQVTM and CDR2 ANQGSEA. CDR3 loop: CSVSGRAGGNEQFF. The DNA for the CDR3 is TGCAGCGTGAGCGGGCGAGCAGGAGGGAATGAGCAGTTCTTC.

This clone was observed a few times. This sequence joins TRBV2 and TRBJ1-1; D unclear. The germline V gene encodes CDR1 SNHLY and CDR2 FYNNEI. The ends were cut back, 1 base at V and 9 bases at J, with 9 bases in the middle. The CDR3 runs 12 residues. Here the CDR3 reads CASSEEWRKAFF. The CDR3 DNA reads as TGTGCCAGCAGTGAAGAATGGAGAAAAGCTTTCTTT.

This sequence joins TRBV1 and TRBJ2-1; no DNA check was done on the table's D call, TRBD2. TRBV1 constitutes a pseudogene. The CDR3 runs 17 residues. CDR3 sequence: CTSSQEKRGNTYNEQFF. CDR3 nucleotide sequence: TGCACCAGCAGCCAAGAAAAGCGGGGGAATACCTACAATGAGCAGTTCTTC.